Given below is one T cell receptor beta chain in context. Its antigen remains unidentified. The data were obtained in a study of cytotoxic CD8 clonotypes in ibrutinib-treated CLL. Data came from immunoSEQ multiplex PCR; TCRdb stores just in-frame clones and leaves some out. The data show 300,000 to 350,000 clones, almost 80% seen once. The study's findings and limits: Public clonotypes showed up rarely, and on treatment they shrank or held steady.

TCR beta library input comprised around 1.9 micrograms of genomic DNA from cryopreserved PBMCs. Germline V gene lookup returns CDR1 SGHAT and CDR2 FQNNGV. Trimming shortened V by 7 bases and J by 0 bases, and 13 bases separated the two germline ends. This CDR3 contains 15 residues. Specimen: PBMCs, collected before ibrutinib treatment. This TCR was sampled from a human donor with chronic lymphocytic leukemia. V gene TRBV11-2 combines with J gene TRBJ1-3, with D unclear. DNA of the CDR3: TGTGCCAGCAACCATTTAAGAAACTCTGGAAACACCATATATTTT. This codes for CASNHLRNSGNTIYF.